The TCR beta chain under discussion was sequenced for a study of brain T cells in children with intractable seizures. Sequencing used immunoSEQ multiplex PCR; TCRdb keeps in-frame clones, though not all of them. The table lists 300,000 to 400,000 clones, more than 85% of them singletons. This sample's time point: blood from clinic visit 5 months post-surgery; TSC patient then seizure free. Only cases whose brain tissue showed the highest T cell transcript signatures were sequenced. Germline trimming cut 4 bases from V and 5 bases from J; bases unmatched to any gene: 8. The CDR3 has 16 amino acids. CDR1 is LNHDA and CDR2 is SQIVND in the germline V gene (reference sequence).

The chain joins TRBV19 to TRBJ1-6; 7 bases are shared with TRBD1. The TCR comes from a boy younger than two with tuberous sclerosis and intractable seizures. Sample: peripheral blood, taken roughly 5 months after surgery. CDR3: CASSTYTGQNNSPLHF. In nucleotides, the CDR3 is TGTGCCAGTAGTACCTACACGGGACAGAATAATTCACCCCTCCACTTT. The variable domain in full, completed from reference TRBV19 and TRBJ1-6, reads DGGITQSPKYLFRKEGQNVTLSCEQNLNHDAMYWYRQDPGQGLRLIYYSQIVNDFQKGDIAEGYSVSREKKESFPLTVTSAQKNPTAFYLCASSTYTGQNNSPLHFGNGTRLTVT.